Each of the 25 T cell receptor beta chains below was sequenced from the same sample in a study of T cell changes during pregnancy in multiple sclerosis. Assay used: immunoSEQ multiplex PCR; TCRdb lists only in-frame clones, some missing. The sample shows around 100,000 clones, approximately 92% of them seen only once. Sequencing was performed on peripheral blood, taken in the second trimester of pregnancy. The receptors originated from a female donor with multiple sclerosis, enrolled in a pregnancy study.

V usage is TRBV27 and J usage is TRBJ2-7; 7 nucleotides agree with TRBD1. V trimming: 2 bases; J trimming: 1 base; junction bases outside the gene matches: 5. Germline CDR1 reads MNHEY; CDR2 reads SMNVEV (reference sequence). The CDR3 sequence is 15 residues long. CDR3 DNA: TGTGCCAGCAGTTTAAGGACGACAGGGTCCTACGAGCAGTACTTC. Amino acids: CASSLRTTGSYEQYF.

This clone was seen only a few times. The CDR3 spells CATSRGGFDSNTEAFF. The DNA for the CDR3 is TGTGCCACCAGCAGAGGAGGATTTGACTCTAACACTGAAGCTTTCTTT. The genes are TRBV15 and TRBJ1-1; no clear D gene. The CDR3 spans 16 residues. The germline gives CDR1 LNHNV, CDR2 YYDKDF (reference sequence). Trimming shortened V by 1 base and J by 2 bases, and 14 bases separated the two germline ends.

This chain joins TRBV19 and TRBJ2-5, with 7 bases identical to TRBD1. Germline V lookup: CDR1 LNHDA, CDR2 SQIVND (reference sequence). V lost 5 bases to trimming and J lost 4 bases; unmatched junction nucleotides: 4. CDR3 length: 13 amino acids. Written as DNA, the CDR3 is TGTGCCAGTAGTGAGACAGGGTTAGAGACCCAGTACTTC. Translating it yields CASSETGLETQYF. Full variable domain (outside the CDR3, taken from reference TRBV19 and TRBJ2-5): DGGITQSPKYLFRKEGQNVTLSCEQNLNHDAMYWYRQDPGQGLRLIYYSQIVNDFQKGDIAEGYSVSREKKESFPLTVTSAQKNPTAFYLCASSETGLETQYFGPGTRLLVL.

V is TRBV29-1 and J is TRBJ2-7; 9 bases are shared with TRBD1. The junction had 7 bases not matched to a gene; V was cut back by 4 bases and J by 3 bases. There are 14 residues in the CDR3. Germline CDR1 and CDR2: SQVTM and ANQGSEA. The CDR3 here is CSVVFGQGSYEQYF. DNA for the CDR3: TGCAGCGTTGTTTTTGGACAGGGGAGCTACGAGCAGTACTTC.

The CDR3 sequence: CASRTSGFNTGELFF. The CDR3 DNA reads TGTGCCAGCAGGACTAGCGGCTTTAACACCGGGGAGCTGTTTTTT. The gene calls are TRBV6-5 and TRBJ2-2; 9 bases align to TRBD2. Germline V CDR1 and CDR2: MNHEY, SVGAGI. V trimming: 6 bases; J trimming: 2 bases; junction bases outside the gene matches: 4. This CDR3 is 15 amino acids long.

The chain is built from TRBV7-6 and TRBJ2-1, with 14 bases aligning to TRBD2. Germline CDR1 and CDR2: SGHVS and FNYEAQ. The V gene end was trimmed by 5 bases and the J gene end by 2 bases; junction bases not matched to a gene: 2. The CDR3 is made up of 16 amino acids. CDR3 nucleotide sequence: TGTGCCAGCAGCACGGGACTAGCGGGAGCCTACAATGAGCAGTTCTTC. It encodes CASSTGLAGAYNEQFF.

The gene calls are TRBV28 and TRBJ2-7; D might be TRBD1 (6 bases). The CDR3 has 18 residues. V lost 4 bases and J lost 0, with 22 bases in between. Per germline, CDR1 MDHEN and CDR2 SYDVKM. CDR3 loop: CASSSGIGGFRSSYEQYF. The CDR3 coding sequence is TGTGCCAGCAGTTCTGGGATAGGGGGTTTCCGCTCCTCCTACGAGCAGTACTTC.

V and J are TRBV2 and TRBJ2-3, with TRBD1 matching over 8 bases. The CDR3 runs 17 residues. With 6 bases clipped from V and 2 bases from J, the junction kept 13 bases outside the gene matches. The germline CDR1 and CDR2 sequences are SNHLY and FYNNEI. The DNA for the CDR3 is TGTGCCAGCAGCGGCCCTCAGGCGGACAGGGTCACAGATACGCAGTATTTT. Translating gives CASSGPQADRVTDTQYF.

This CDR3 is CASSYSELYEQYF. CDR3 nucleotide sequence: TGTGCCAGCAGTTACTCTGAACTCTACGAGCAGTACTTC. This rearrangement joins TRBV6-5 to TRBJ2-7; no definite D call. Trimming took off 0 bases at V and 3 bases at J, with 6 bases between the two ends. The CDR3 consists of 13 residues. Germline loops: CDR1 MNHEY, CDR2 SVGAGI.

The chain combines TRBV7-6 with TRBJ2-5; D is possibly TRBD1 (6 bases). Germline-derived CDR1 and CDR2 are SGHVS and FNYEAQ. This CDR3 spans 16 amino acids. Trimming took 4 bases from V and 5 from J, leaving 20 bases between them. The CDR3 loop reads CASSYSTVQGRETQYF. The CDR3 coding sequence is TGTGCCAGCAGCTACTCGACCGTACAGGGCCGGGAGACCCAGTACTTC.

This clone has a single count. The chain links TRBV9 to TRBJ2-1; no clear D gene. Germline V gene data show CDR1 as SGDLS and CDR2 as YYNGEE. The V and J ends lost 3 bases and 1 base respectively, with 8 bases between them. The CDR3 has 14 amino acids. Here the CDR3 reads CASSGLRSYNEQFF. In DNA form, the CDR3 reads TGTGCCAGCAGCGGGTTGAGATCCTACAATGAGCAGTTCTTC.

This clone was counted once. The chain employs TRBV5-5 and TRBJ2-7, with a tentative D call TRBD2 (7 bases). Looked up from germline, CDR1 is SGHKS and CDR2 is YYEKEE (reference sequence). There are 17 residues in the CDR3. V lost 4 bases, J lost 0 bases, and 20 bases lay in between. In nucleotides, the CDR3 is TGTGCCAGCAGCCTGGTGGGGGGGGCCGATAGCTCCTACGAGCAGTACTTC. Its protein product is CASSLVGGADSSYEQYF.

This clone showed up just once. V and J are TRBV9 and TRBJ2-2; 7 bases are shared with TRBD2. Germline trimming cut 0 bases from V and 5 bases from J; bases unmatched to any gene: 13. Germline CDR1 and CDR2: SGDLS and YYNGEE. The CDR3 contains 18 residues. The CDR3 is CASSVAAASGWRTGELFF. The CDR3 DNA sequence: TGTGCCAGCAGCGTAGCCGCGGCTAGCGGATGGAGAACCGGGGAGCTGTTTTTT.

The V and J genes are TRBV28 and TRBJ2-7; perhaps TRBD2 as D (5 bases). This CDR3 is 13 amino acids long. Per the germline V gene, CDR1 is MDHEN and CDR2 is SYDVKM. V was cut by 5 bases and J by 3 bases, with 11 bases left in between. The CDR3 region is CASSPEGGYEQYF. The CDR3 region has the DNA TGTGCCAGCAGTCCCGAGGGTGGCTACGAGCAGTACTTC. Looking up the rest from reference TRBV28 and TRBJ2-7 gives the full variable domain: DVKVTQSSRYLVKRTGEKVFLECVQDMDHENMFWYRQDPGLGLRLIYFSYDVKMKEKGDIPEGYSVSREKKERFSLILESASTNQTSMYLCASSPEGGYEQYFGPGTRLTVT.

The rearrangement joins TRBV19 to TRBJ2-4, with 7 bases identical to TRBD2. The germline CDR1 and CDR2 sequences are LNHDA and SQIVND (reference sequence). V trimming: 1 base; J trimming: 7 bases; junction bases outside the gene matches: 13. This CDR3 region has 17 residues. DNA of the CDR3: TGTGCCAGTAGTATAGTTGTTTTAGGGCAGGGAGGGAACATTCAGTACTTC. It encodes CASSIVVLGQGGNIQYF. Based on the CDR3 plus reference TRBV19 and TRBJ2-4, the full variable domain is DGGITQSPKYLFRKEGQNVTLSCEQNLNHDAMYWYRQDPGQGLRLIYYSQIVNDFQKGDIAEGYSVSREKKESFPLTVTSAQKNPTAFYLCASSIVVLGQGGNIQYFGAGTRLSVL.

The CDR3 DNA sequence: TGCAGCGGGGGGACAGACCCGTCCTATGGCTACACCTTC. It translates to CSGGTDPSYGYTF. The chain is built from TRBV29-1 and TRBJ1-2; 7 bases line up with TRBD1. Germline values: CDR1 SQVTM, CDR2 ANQGSEA. With 7 bases clipped from V and 4 bases from J, the junction kept 9 bases outside the gene matches. The CDR3 has 13 residues. The whole variable domain, remainder taken from reference TRBV29-1 and TRBJ1-2, is SAVISQKPSRDICQRGTSLTIQCQVDSQVTMMFWYRQQPGQSLTLIATANQGSEATYESGFVIDKFPISRPNLTFSTLTVSNMSPEDSSIYLCSGGTDPSYGYTFGSGTRLTVV.

CDR3 sequence reads: CASSLGLAGEGRYF. CDR3 nucleotide sequence: TGTGCCAGCAGCCTAGGACTAGCGGGCGAAGGTCGGTATTTT. The chain is built from TRBV7-2 and TRBJ2-3, with 11 bases aligning to TRBD2. The germline V gene encodes CDR1 SGHTA and CDR2 FQGNSA. This CDR3 contains 14 residues. J gave up 14 bases and V 5 bases, and 12 bases lay outside the gene matches.

The chain is built from TRBV21-1 and TRBJ2-5; TRBD1, the table's D call, lacks a check against the DNA. TRBV21-1 is designated a pseudogene. The CDR3 contains 18 residues. This chain's CDR3 is CASSKVSPRDRVWETQYF. CDR3 sequence (DNA): TGTGCCAGCAGCAAAGTTAGTCCCCGGGACAGGGTGTGGGAGACCCAGTACTTC.

This clone has only one observation. The V gene is TRBV6-5, the J gene TRBJ1-1; D is perhaps TRBD1 (6 bases). The V gene lost 6 bases and the J gene lost 4 bases, with 15 bases spanning the gap. CDR1 MNHEY and CDR2 SVGAGI come from the germline V gene. CDR3 length: 14 residues. CDR3 region: CASRRSTGPTEAFF. The CDR3 region has the DNA TGTGCCAGCAGACGCTCAACAGGGCCCACTGAAGCTTTCTTT.

The rearrangement joins TRBV7-2 to TRBJ1-2, with 7 bases fitting TRBD1. Germline-derived CDR1 and CDR2 are SGHTA and FQGNSA. The CDR3 is 14 amino acids. The ends lost 7 bases at V and 2 bases at J; junction bases unmatched: 7. As DNA, the CDR3 is TGTGCCAGCAACACAGGGGCCACCAACTATGGCTACACCTTC. Translated: CASNTGATNYGYTF.

The chain joins TRBV29-1 to TRBJ1-2, with D perhaps matching TRBD1 (5 bases). This CDR3 spans 13 amino acids. V gave up 0 bases and J gave up 8 bases, with 13 bases separating them. Germline V lookup: CDR1 SQVTM, CDR2 ANQGSEA. The chain's CDR3 is CSVEDGASEGYTF. The CDR3, as DNA: TGCAGCGTTGAAGATGGGGCATCCGAGGGCTACACCTTC.

Written as DNA, the CDR3 is TGTGCCAGCAGTAGTAGGACTAGCGTAAATGAGCAGTTCTTC. It specifies CASSSRTSVNEQFF. The chain recombines TRBV2 with TRBJ2-1, with 9 nucleotides matching TRBD2. The germline V gene encodes CDR1 SNHLY and CDR2 FYNNEI. The CDR3 has 14 residues. Trimming cost V 5 bases and J 7 bases; bases outside gene matches: 6.

The chain joins TRBV2 to TRBJ2-5; TRBD1 matches 10 bases. Per germline, CDR1 SNHLY and CDR2 FYNNEI. Trimming took 8 bases from V and 4 from J; bases not matched to a gene: 13. The CDR3 has 16 residues. CDR3 amino acids: CASPRDRGSSRETQYF. The DNA for the CDR3 is TGTGCCAGCCCTCGGGACAGGGGAAGTTCCAGAGAGACCCAGTACTTC.

The sample holds one count of this clone. This chain connects TRBV4-1 to TRBJ2-3, with 7 bases lining up with TRBD1. CDR3 length equals 16 residues. Trimming removed 0 bases from V and 2 bases from J; junction bases left unmatched: 5. Germline V gene lookup returns CDR1 MGHRA and CDR2 YSYEKL. CDR3 amino acids: CASSQDPGGYTDTQYF. CDR3 sequence (DNA): TGCGCCAGCAGCCAAGATCCAGGGGGTTACACAGATACGCAGTATTTT.

J is TRBJ2-3 and V is TRBV5-1; D not resolved. The CDR3 is made up of 15 amino acids. V was trimmed by 2 bases and J by 0 bases, leaving 10 bases between them. Germline CDR1 SGHRS, CDR2 YFSETQ. The CDR3 sequence is CASSFGQVSTDTQYF. CDR3 nucleotides: TGCGCCAGCAGCTTCGGTCAGGTCAGCACAGATACGCAGTATTTT.